The sequence of this TCR beta chain was determined in a study of blood T cell repertoires in COVID-19. Study summary: Some COVID-19 samples were acute and others convalescent; all came from the United States, Italy and Spain. PBMCs, B-cell-depleted T cells, or T cells provided the cDNA or gDNA that made up the material.

Per the original data handling: Nucleated cell counts were estimated from reference gene primer amplification. TCRdb keeps only in-frame clones here, not all; method: immunoSEQ multiplex PCR. The V and J calls and clone size are taken from that table; D and trimming were inferred from the DNA. The sample consists of approximately 180,000 clones, 75% to 90% of them appearing once. Germline assignment: CDR1 SGHTA and CDR2 FQGTGA. This CDR3 is 19 amino acids long. With 4 bases removed from V and 1 base from J, the gap between germline ends came to 20 bases. The receptor was isolated from a woman aged 40 to 55 with COVID-19, enrolled during active disease. The chain is built from TRBV7-3 and TRBJ2-6; D might be TRBD1 (6 bases). The material sequenced was peripheral blood. CDR3 protein: CASSSTLGAVDSGANVLTF. The CDR3 DNA sequence: TGTGCCAGCAGCTCTACCCTGGGGGCAGTAGATTCTGGGGCCAACGTCCTGACTTTC.